This passage covers 8 T cell receptor beta chains from one sample sequenced in a study of blood T cell repertoires in COVID-19. Repertoires were generated with immunoSEQ multiplex PCR, while TCRdb's copy carries only in-frame clones and drops some. Altogether about 120,000 clones are present, about 85% being singletons, with the ten largest covering approximately 1.5%. Sequenced sample: peripheral blood. These receptors all come from a middle-aged man with acute or convalescent COVID-19.

V is TRBV7-9 and J is TRBJ1-6; D gene unclear. The CDR3 covers 14 residues. V lost 5 bases and J 6 bases, leaving 11 bases between the germline ends. Looked up from germline, CDR1 is SEHNR and CDR2 is FQNEAQ (reference sequence). In DNA, the CDR3 is TGTGCCAGCAGCCCCGGAGGCTTTAATTCACCCCTCCACTTT. Translation: CASSPGGFNSPLHF.

The V and J genes are TRBV15 and TRBJ2-3; D is possibly TRBD2 (5 bases). Between the trimmed V and J ends, which lost 1 base and 2 bases, there was a span of 13 bases. CDR3 length: 16 residues. Germline CDR1 is LNHNV and CDR2 is YYDKDF (reference sequence). DNA of the CDR3: TGTGCCACCAGCAGAGTAGGAGGAACCACCACAGATACGCAGTATTTT. It yields the protein CATSRVGGTTTDTQYF.

The genes are TRBV5-1 and TRBJ2-7; 9 bases line up with TRBD1. Unmatched junction bases numbered 10, after V lost 4 bases and J lost 5 bases. There are 15 residues in the CDR3. From germline, CDR1 is SGHRS and CDR2 YFSETQ. CDR3 protein: CASSRMGQGNNEQYF. CDR3 coding DNA: TGCGCCAGCAGCCGAATGGGACAGGGAAACAACGAGCAGTACTTC.

The J gene is TRBJ2-3, the V gene TRBV28; D possibly corresponds to TRBD2 (8 bases). The CDR3 runs 17 residues. Germline loops: CDR1 MDHEN, CDR2 SYDVKM. Trimming removed 5 bases from V and 5 bases from J, with 23 bases in between. CDR3 coding DNA: TGTGCCAGCAGTCTCCCCGTAGCGGGACCAGGGGGAGATACGCAGTATTTT. Residues: CASSLPVAGPGGDTQYF.

The CDR3 loop is CASSSSSGTYDEQYF. The CDR3 DNA reads as TGTGCCAGCAGCTCCTCTAGCGGTACGTACGACGAGCAGTACTTC. The rearrangement joins TRBV7-9 to TRBJ2-7, with 7 bases aligning to TRBD2. There are 15 residues in the CDR3. Germline V CDR1 and CDR2: SEHNR, FQNEAQ (reference sequence). The J segment lost 5 bases and the V segment lost 4 bases, leaving 11 bases of the junction unmatched.

The chain links TRBV12-3 or TRBV12-4 to TRBJ1-2; the D is unclear. V lost 9 bases and J lost 8, with 16 bases in between. The CDR3 sequence is 12 residues long. CDR3 sequence reads: CASGSGSIGYTF. DNA for the CDR3: TGTGCCAGTGGGTCGGGGTCAATAGGCTACACCTTC.

J is TRBJ2-1 and V is TRBV15; no reliable D call. Germline lookup yields CDR1 LNHNV and CDR2 YYDKDF (reference sequence). Trimming removed 0 bases from V and 4 bases from J, with 4 bases in between. The CDR3 runs to 13 residues. The CDR3 reads CATSRELYNEQFF. CDR3 DNA: TGTGCCACCAGCAGAGAACTTTACAATGAGCAGTTCTTC.

The rearrangement joins TRBV3-1 (or the pseudogene TRBV3-2) to TRBJ2-1, with TRBD1 matching 9 bases. Germline V gene sequence: CDR1 LGHDT, CDR2 YNNKEL (reference sequence). Losses at the gene ends were 4 bases for V and 2 bases for J; bases not matched to a gene: 6. This CDR3 is built from 16 residues. Here the CDR3 DNA reads TGTGCCAGCAGCCCGCCCCGGACAGGGGCCTACAATGAGCAGTTCTTC. Its protein is CASSPPRTGAYNEQFF.